These 21 T cell receptor beta chains share one sample of origin, sequenced in a study of shared clonotypes between healthy human individuals. Generated by immunoSEQ multiplex PCR, the TCRdb table keeps only in-frame clones and is missing some. The repertoire holds 300,000 to 400,000 clones, approximately 74% seen once, with approximately 10% in the top ten. The sample consisted of memory CD4+ T cells sorted from blood. Subset meaning: CD45RA-negative fraction. The receptor source for this set is a man aged 25-45 years in good health.

This clone was detected only a few times. The chain has TRBV18 and TRBJ1-1; no clear D gene. The CDR3 is made up of 17 amino acids. V lost 6 bases, J lost 0 bases, and 20 bases lay in between. Germline V lookup: CDR1 KGHSH, CDR2 LQKENI. CDR3 in amino acids: CASSREGNPVMNTEAFF. In DNA, the CDR3 is TGTGCCAGCTCTCGGGAGGGTAATCCTGTTATGAACACTGAAGCTTTCTTT.

This rearrangement joins TRBV28 to TRBJ2-6; 10 bases map to TRBD1. With V trimmed by 5 bases and J by 0 bases, 10 bases remained unmatched. The CDR3 extends over 19 amino acids. CDR1 is MDHEN, CDR2 SYDVKM, per germline. The CDR3 loop is CASSIRDRGIHSGANVLTF. The CDR3 DNA reads as TGTGCCAGCAGTATCCGGGACAGGGGTATTCACTCTGGGGCCAACGTCCTGACTTTC. Using reference TRBV28 and TRBJ2-6 for the parts outside the CDR3, the full variable domain is DVKVTQSSRYLVKRTGEKVFLECVQDMDHENMFWYRQDPGLGLRLIYFSYDVKMKEKGDIPEGYSVSREKKERFSLILESASTNQTSMYLCASSIRDRGIHSGANVLTFGAGSRLTVL.

The chain combines TRBV28 with TRBJ1-2; D unclear. V was shortened by 5 bases and J by 7 bases, with 11 bases between the two germline ends. The CDR3 contains 12 residues. Germline CDR1 MDHEN, CDR2 SYDVKM. The CDR3 nucleotides are TGTGCCAGCAGTACAGACACGGTTGGCTACACCTTC. Its protein is CASSTDTVGYTF.

The chain is built from TRBV19 and TRBJ1-5, with a tentative D call TRBD1 (5 bases). The V end lost 3 bases, the J end lost 5 bases, and 17 bases lay between the germline ends. CDR3 size: 16 residues. Per the germline V gene, CDR1 is LNHDA and CDR2 is SQIVND (reference sequence). In DNA form, the CDR3 reads TGTGCCAGTAGTATGGCCAAATCAGCAGGGTATCAGCCCCAGCATTTT. It translates to CASSMAKSAGYQPQHF.

This clone was picked up a small number of times. This chain's CDR3 is CASSPGAGGENEQFF. The CDR3 nucleotides read TGTGCCAGCAGCCCTGGAGCGGGAGGGGAGAATGAGCAGTTCTTC. The chain couples TRBV5-4 to TRBJ2-1; TRBD2 matches at 10 bases. The CDR3 covers 15 residues. V lost 4 bases to trimming and J lost 7 bases; unmatched junction nucleotides: 8. Germline CDR1 reads SGHNT; CDR2 reads YYREEE (reference sequence).

This chain uses TRBV5-5 with TRBJ1-1; D uncertain. This CDR3 is built from 13 residues. Deletions cut 4 bases from V and 7 bases from J, with 14 bases between. Germline V gives CDR1 SGHKS, CDR2 YYEKEE (reference sequence). CDR3 in DNA: TGTGCCAGCAGCATCGGACGGACCAGTGAAGCTTTCTTT. Its protein product is CASSIGRTSEAFF.

At least ten counts were recorded for this clone. This sequence joins TRBV6-1 and TRBJ1-1, with TRBD1 as a possible D gene (5 bases). V gave up 4 bases and J gave up 4 bases, with 13 bases separating them. The CDR3 contains 14 residues. Per germline, CDR1 MNHNS and CDR2 SASEGT. CDR3 loop: CASSGRDGLTEAFF. The CDR3 DNA sequence: TGTGCCAGCAGTGGCCGGGACGGACTCACTGAAGCTTTCTTT.

The rearrangement links TRBV25-1 to TRBJ1-1; tentatively, D is TRBD1 (5 bases). Germline V gives CDR1 MGHDK, CDR2 SYGVNS. This CDR3 is 15 amino acids long. Trimming took off 5 bases at V and 1 base at J, with 14 bases between the two ends. CDR3 loop: CASSTPTAKNTEAFF. DNA of the CDR3: TGTGCCAGCAGTACGCCGACAGCTAAGAACACTGAAGCTTTCTTT.

On this clone: Given a much more abundant clone one base away, this may be a read error. The chain links TRBV2 to TRBJ1-1, with unresolved D. CDR3 length: 12 residues. The germline V gene has CDR1 SNHLY and CDR2 FYNNEI. The CDR3 here is CVSSRLSTEAFF. In DNA form, the CDR3 reads TGTGTCAGCAGTAGGTTGAGCACTGAAGCTTTCTTT.

The J gene is TRBJ2-5, the V gene TRBV18; D gene uncertain. Trimming took off 2 bases at V and 2 bases at J, with 9 bases between the two ends. Germline values: CDR1 KGHSH, CDR2 LQKENI. The CDR3 covers 14 residues. The CDR3 sequence: CASSPSGTQETQYF. The CDR3 DNA follows: TGTGCCAGCTCACCATCTGGCACACAAGAGACCCAGTACTTC.

V is TRBV5-1 and J is TRBJ2-1, with 8 bases aligning to TRBD2. Germline CDR1 and CDR2: SGHRS and YFSETQ. The CDR3 is made up of 15 amino acids. The ends lost 4 bases at V and 7 bases at J; junction bases unmatched: 10. The CDR3 region is CASSTQPGLVNEQFF. The DNA for the CDR3 is TGCGCCAGCAGCACCCAACCGGGACTAGTAAATGAGCAGTTCTTC.

The chain uses TRBV10-3 and TRBJ2-7; 8 bases align to TRBD2. The CDR3 runs to 14 residues. Germline-derived CDR1 and CDR2 are ENHRY and SYGVKD. With V trimmed by 11 bases and J by 5 bases, 14 bases remained unmatched. The CDR3 spells CAATPGTRYDEQYF. The CDR3, as DNA: TGTGCCGCAACCCCCGGGACTAGATACGACGAGCAGTACTTC.

The chain joins TRBV5-5 to TRBJ2-6; D gene ambiguous. The CDR3 runs to 16 residues. From germline, CDR1 is SGHKS and CDR2 YYEKEE (reference sequence). The V gene lost 1 base and the J gene lost 0 bases, with 8 bases spanning the gap. CDR3 sequence (DNA): TGTGCCAGCAGCTTGTCGCGAAACTCTGGGGCCAACGTCCTGACTTTC. Residues: CASSLSRNSGANVLTF. Combining the CDR3 with reference TRBV5-5 and TRBJ2-6 gives the whole variable domain DAGVTQSPTHLIKTRGQQVTLRCSPISGHKSVSWYQQVLGQGPQFIFQYYEKEERGRGNFPDRFSARQFPNYSSELNVNALLLGDSALYLCASSLSRNSGANVLTFGAGSRLTVL.

The genes are TRBV28 and TRBJ2-7; a weak D match, TRBD1 (5 bases). The CDR3 is made up of 14 amino acids. Trimming removed 6 bases from V and 5 bases from J, with 17 bases in between. Per germline, CDR1 MDHEN and CDR2 SYDVKM. CDR3 sequence: CASRTTGGVNEQYF. The DNA for the CDR3 is TGTGCCAGCAGAACTACAGGTGGGGTTAACGAGCAGTACTTC.

This clone was observed many times. The chain combines TRBV7-3 with TRBJ1-2; maybe TRBD1 (6 bases). V lost 6 bases, J lost 4 bases, and 18 bases lay in between. Germline lookup yields CDR1 SGHTA and CDR2 FQGTGA. CDR3 length equals 15 residues. The CDR3 sequence is CASSPQQGTSYGYTF. In DNA, the CDR3 is TGTGCCAGCAGTCCCCAACAGGGCACCAGCTATGGCTACACCTTC.

This clone was picked up one time. This rearrangement joins TRBV7-5 to TRBJ2-3; the table's D gene call, TRBD2, was not cross checked with the DNA. TRBV7-5 is recorded as a pseudogene. This CDR3 comprises 21 residues. In DNA form, the CDR3 reads TGTGTCAGAAGCTCTCGATTAAAGAATCGTCCTAGCGGGAGTCCCACAGATACGCAGTATTTT. It yields the protein CVRSSRLKNRPSGSPTDTQYF.

The sample holds a few counts of this clone. The genes are TRBV9 and TRBJ1-2; D is undetermined. Germline CDR1 is SGDLS and CDR2 is YYNGEE. V shed 3 bases and J shed 6 bases, with 12 bases lying between them. This CDR3 has 13 residues. The CDR3 DNA reads TGTGCCAGCAGCGATAGTACGGGAAATGGCTACACCTTC. Protein product: CASSDSTGNGYTF. Together with reference TRBV9 and TRBJ1-2, the CDR3 gives the full variable domain: DSGVTQTPKHLITATGQRVTLRCSPRSGDLSVYWYQQSLDQGLQFLIQYYNGEERAKGNILERFSAQQFPDLHSELNLSSLELGDSALYFCASSDSTGNGYTFGSGTRLTVV.

CDR3 DNA: TGTGCCAGCAGTGAGACCGGGGGGAGCGGTCAGCCCCAGCATTTT. Translating it yields CASSETGGSGQPQHF. The chain combines TRBV6-4 with TRBJ1-5; maybe TRBD1 (5 bases). The CDR3 sequence is 15 residues long. Deletions cut 3 bases from V and 6 bases from J, with 15 bases between. In germline, CDR1 is MRHNA, CDR2 SNTAGT.

The chain uses TRBV19 and TRBJ2-7; 7 nucleotides line up with TRBD1. This CDR3 is 14 amino acids long. Trimming removed 6 bases from V and 2 bases from J; junction bases left unmatched: 7. CDR1 is LNHDA, CDR2 SQIVND, per germline (reference sequence). CDR3 DNA: TGTGCCAGTAGCGCTACAGGGGAAACCTACGAGCAGTACTTC. Translated, it gives CASSATGETYEQYF.

This sequence joins TRBV11-1 and TRBJ2-7; 7 bases align to TRBD1. CDR1 SGHAT and CDR2 FQDESV come from the germline V gene (reference sequence). The length of the CDR3 is 16 residues. With 2 bases clipped from V and 5 bases from J, the junction kept 12 bases outside the gene matches. The CDR3 region is CASSLLGTVRPHEQYF. In nucleotides, the CDR3 is TGTGCCAGCAGCTTACTAGGGACAGTTCGACCCCACGAGCAGTACTTC.

The genes are TRBV11-2 and TRBJ1-1; D unresolved. The ends were cut back, 0 bases at V and 4 bases at J, with 6 bases in the middle. There are 13 residues in the CDR3. Germline CDR1 reads SGHAT; CDR2 reads FQNNGV. CDR3 residues: CASSLERVTEAFF. The DNA for the CDR3 is TGTGCCAGCAGCTTAGAGAGGGTCACTGAAGCTTTCTTT.